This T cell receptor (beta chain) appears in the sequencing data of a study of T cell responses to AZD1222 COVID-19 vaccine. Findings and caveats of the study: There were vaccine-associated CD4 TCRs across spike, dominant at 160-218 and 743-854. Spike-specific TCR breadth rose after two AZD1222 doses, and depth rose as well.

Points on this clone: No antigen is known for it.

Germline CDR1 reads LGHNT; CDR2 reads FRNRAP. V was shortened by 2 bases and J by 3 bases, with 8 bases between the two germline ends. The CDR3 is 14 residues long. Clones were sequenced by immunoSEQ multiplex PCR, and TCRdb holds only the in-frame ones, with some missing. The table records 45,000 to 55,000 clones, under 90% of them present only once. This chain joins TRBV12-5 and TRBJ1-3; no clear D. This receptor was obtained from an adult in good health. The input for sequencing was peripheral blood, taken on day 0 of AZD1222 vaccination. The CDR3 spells CASGLLSGGNTIYF. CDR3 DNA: TGTGCTAGTGGTTTGCTATCAGGTGGAAACACCATATATTTT.